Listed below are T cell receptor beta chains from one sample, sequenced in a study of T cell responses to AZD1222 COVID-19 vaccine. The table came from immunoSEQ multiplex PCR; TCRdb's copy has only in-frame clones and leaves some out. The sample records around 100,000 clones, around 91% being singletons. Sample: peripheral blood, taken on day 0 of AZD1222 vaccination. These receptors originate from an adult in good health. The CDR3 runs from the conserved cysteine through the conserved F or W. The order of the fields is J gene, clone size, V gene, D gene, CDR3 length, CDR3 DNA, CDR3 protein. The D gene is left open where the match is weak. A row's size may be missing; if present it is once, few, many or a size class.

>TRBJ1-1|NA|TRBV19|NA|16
TGTGCCAGTAGGCCGGTCGGTGGCGCCTGGGGCGATGAAGCTTTCTTT
CASRPVGGAWGDEAFF
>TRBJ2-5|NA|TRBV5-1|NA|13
TGCGCCAGCAGACAACCGGAGTGGGAGACCCAGTACTTC
CASRQPEWETQYF
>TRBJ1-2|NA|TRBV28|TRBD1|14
TGTGCCAGCAGCCCGGGACAGGGGGGCTATGGCTACACCTTC
CASSPGQGGYGYTF
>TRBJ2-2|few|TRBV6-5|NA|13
TGTGCCAGCAGTTATAGGGGTTTCGGGGAGCTGTTTTTT
CASSYRGFGELFF
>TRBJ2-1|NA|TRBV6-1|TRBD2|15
TGTGCCAGCAGTGAAGCGGGGGGGACCTACAATGAGCAGTTCTTC
CASSEAGGTYNEQFF
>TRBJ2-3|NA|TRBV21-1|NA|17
TGTGCCAGCAGCCATCCTAAAGCGACAGGGAGGACAGATACGCAGTATTTT
CASSHPKATGRTDTQYF
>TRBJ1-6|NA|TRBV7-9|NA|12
TGTGCCAGCGCTGACGTTGGCGGACCCCTCCACTTT
CASADVGGPLHF
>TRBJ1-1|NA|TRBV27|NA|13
TGTGCCAGCAGTACCACACGGATAAATGAAGCTTTCTTT
CASSTTRINEAFF
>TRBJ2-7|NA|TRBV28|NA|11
TGTGCCAGCATGTCCTCCTACGAGCAGTACTTC
CASMSSYEQYF
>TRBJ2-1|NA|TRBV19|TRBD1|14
TGTGCCAGTAAGACAGGGTCCCAATACAATGAGCAGTTCTTC
CASKTGSQYNEQFF
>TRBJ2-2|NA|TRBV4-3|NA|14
TGCGCCAGCAGCCAAGCCCACTATCACGGGGAGCTGTTTTTT
CASSQAHYHGELFF
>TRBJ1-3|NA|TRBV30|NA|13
TGTGCCTGGAGCGGGAGTTCTGGAAACACCATATATTTT
CAWSGSSGNTIYF
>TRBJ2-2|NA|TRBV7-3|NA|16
TGTGCCAGCAGCTTATCGGGTAGCAGGAACACCGGGGAGCTGTTTTTT
CASSLSGSRNTGELFF
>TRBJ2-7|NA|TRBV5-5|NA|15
TGTGCCAGCAGCCGGGCCCTAGCCCTCTCCTACGAGCAGTACTTC
CASSRALALSYEQYF
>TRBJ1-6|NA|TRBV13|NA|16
TGTGCCAGCAGCCGAGGGCCGGGACGGTATAATTCACCCCTCCACTTT
CASSRGPGRYNSPLHF
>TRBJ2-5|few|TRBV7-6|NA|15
TGTGCCAGCAGCTTAGTTGGGTCATTTGAAGAGACCCAGTACTTC
CASSLVGSFEETQYF
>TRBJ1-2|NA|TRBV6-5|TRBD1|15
TGTGCCAGCAGCCAACAGGGGGCCCTACCTTATGGCTACACCTTC
CASSQQGALPYGYTF
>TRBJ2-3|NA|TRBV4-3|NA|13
TGCGCCAGCAGCCAAGATTTTAGAGATACGCAGTATTTT
CASSQDFRDTQYF
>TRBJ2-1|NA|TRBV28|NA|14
TGTGCCAGCAGCATACATCGCACCTACAATGAGCAGTTCTTC
CASSIHRTYNEQFF
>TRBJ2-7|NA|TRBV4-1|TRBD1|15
TGCGCCAGCAGCCCATGGACAGGGGGGACCTACGAGCAGTACTTC
CASSPWTGGTYEQYF
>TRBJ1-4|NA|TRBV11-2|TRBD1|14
TGTGCCAGCAGCCCGGGACAGGGCGGGGAAAAACTGTTTTTT
CASSPGQGGEKLFF
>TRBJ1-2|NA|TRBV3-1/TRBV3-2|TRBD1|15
TGTGCCAGCAGCTTAGGCGGGACAGGGGCCTATGGCTACACCTTC
CASSLGGTGAYGYTF
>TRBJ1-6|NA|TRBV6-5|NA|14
TGTGCCAGCACCACGGGCAGGGCTAATTCACCCCTCCACTTT
CASTTGRANSPLHF
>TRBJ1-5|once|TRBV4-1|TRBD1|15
TGCGCCAGCAGGAGCACAGGGGATAGCAATCAGCCCCAGCATTTT
CASRSTGDSNQPQHF
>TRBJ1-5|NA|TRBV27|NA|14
TGTGCCAGCAGTTTGGGACGGTACAATCAGCCCCAGCATTTT
CASSLGRYNQPQHF
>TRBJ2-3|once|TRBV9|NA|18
TGTGCCCGTTGGGAAGAAACAGGGCCGGAAAATAGCACAGATACGCAGTATTTT
CARWEETGPENSTDTQYF
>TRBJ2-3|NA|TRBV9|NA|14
TGTGCCAGCAGCGCCGGGACTGGGGGCAATACGCAGTATTTT
CASSAGTGGNTQYF
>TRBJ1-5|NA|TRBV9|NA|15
TGTGCCAGCAGCCCAGGGGTGACCAGTGATCAGCCCCAGCATTTT
CASSPGVTSDQPQHF
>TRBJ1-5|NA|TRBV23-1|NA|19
TGCGCCAGCAGTCAACCAACCCCCCACCGGGACCGGAGGCATCAGCCCCAGCATTTT
CASSQPTPHRDRRHQPQHF
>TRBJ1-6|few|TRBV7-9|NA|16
TGTGCCAGCAGCTTACGGGGCAGTTCACGGAATTCACCCCTCCACTTT
CASSLRGSSRNSPLHF
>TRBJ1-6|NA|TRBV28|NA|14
TGTGCCAGCAGTTTCAGGGGCGGTAATTCACCCCTCCACTTT
CASSFRGGNSPLHF
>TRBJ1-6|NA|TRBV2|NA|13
TGTGCCAGCAGTGCAGGGGAAAATTCACCCCTCCACTTT
CASSAGENSPLHF
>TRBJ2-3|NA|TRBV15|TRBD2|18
TGTGCCACCAGCAGAGATAGGAGCGGGGGACCTAGCACAGATACGCAGTATTTT
CATSRDRSGGPSTDTQYF
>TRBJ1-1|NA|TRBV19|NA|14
TGTGCCAGTAGTCGTGGCCAGGCTTATTTTGAAGCTTTCTTT
CASSRGQAYFEAFF
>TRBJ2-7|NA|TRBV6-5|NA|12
TGTGCCAGCAGACCAGACCTGTCCGAGCAGTACTTC
CASRPDLSEQYF
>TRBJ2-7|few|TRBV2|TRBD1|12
TGTGCCAGCCGGGGACAGCCCTACGAGCAGTACTTC
CASRGQPYEQYF
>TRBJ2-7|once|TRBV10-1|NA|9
TGCGCCAGCGCGTGCGAGCAGTACTTC
CASACEQYF
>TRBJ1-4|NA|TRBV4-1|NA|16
TGCGCCAGCAGCCAAGCCCTATTAGCCACTAATGAAAAACTGTTTTTT
CASSQALLATNEKLFF
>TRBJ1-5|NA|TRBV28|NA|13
TGTGCCAGCAGTTTACCGTCCGGGACATTAGGGGATTTT
CASSLPSGTLGDF
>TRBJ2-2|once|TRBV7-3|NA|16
TGTGCCAGCAGGCCTAGGGGCCCCGGGAACACCGGGGAGCTGTTTTTT
CASRPRGPGNTGELFF
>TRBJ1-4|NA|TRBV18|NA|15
TGTGCCAGCTCACCAAGGGTTGCAACTAATGAAAAACTGTTTTTT
CASSPRVATNEKLFF
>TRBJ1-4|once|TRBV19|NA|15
TGTGCCAGTAGTCTTCAGCCTGCAACTAATGAAAAACTGTTTTTT
CASSLQPATNEKLFF
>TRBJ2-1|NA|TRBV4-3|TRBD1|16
TGCGCCAGCAGCCAAGACTGGACAGGGGGAGGGTATGAGCAGTTCTTC
CASSQDWTGGGYEQFF
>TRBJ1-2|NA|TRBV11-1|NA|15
TGTGCCAGCAGCCCAACTGTGGCCCCTGGAGGTGGCTACACCTTC
CASSPTVAPGGGYTF
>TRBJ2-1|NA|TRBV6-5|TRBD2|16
TGTGCCAGCAGTTGGGGACTAGCGGGGGTCTACAATGAGCAGTTCTTC
CASSWGLAGVYNEQFF
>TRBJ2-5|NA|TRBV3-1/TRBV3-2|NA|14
TGTGCCAGCAGCCCTACCGCCCTGGGAGAGACCCAGTACTTC
CASSPTALGETQYF
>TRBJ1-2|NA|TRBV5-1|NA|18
TGCGCCAGCAGCTTGTGGGGTAGTGAGAGGGGGTCTAACTATGGCTACACCTTC
CASSLWGSERGSNYGYTF
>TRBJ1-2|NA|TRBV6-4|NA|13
TGTGCCAGCAGTGACCAAGGGGGAAATGGCTACACCTTC
CASSDQGGNGYTF
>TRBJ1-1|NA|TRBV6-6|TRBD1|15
TGTGCCAGCAGTTACGGGACAGGGGGAAACACTGAAGCTTTCTTT
CASSYGTGGNTEAFF
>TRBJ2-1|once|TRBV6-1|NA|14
TGTGCCAGCAGTGAGAGCGTTAACTACAATGAGCAGTTCTTC
CASSESVNYNEQFF
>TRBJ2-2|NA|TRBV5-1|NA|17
TGCGCCAGCAGCTTGTCCGGACAGCCTACGAACACCGGGGAGCTGTTTTTT
CASSLSGQPTNTGELFF
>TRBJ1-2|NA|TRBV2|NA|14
TGTGCCAGCACCCCAGAGGCAGATACCTATGGCTACACCTTC
CASTPEADTYGYTF
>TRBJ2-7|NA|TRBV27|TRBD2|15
TGTGCCAGCAGTCCAGTAGCGGGGGGGCCGGACGAGCAGTACTTC
CASSPVAGGPDEQYF
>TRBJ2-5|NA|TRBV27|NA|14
TGTGCCAGCATGGGGGCCAATTACCAAGAGACCCAGTACTTC
CASMGANYQETQYF
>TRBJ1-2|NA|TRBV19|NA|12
TGTGCCAGTAAACAGGGTACCTATGGCTACACCTTC
CASKQGTYGYTF
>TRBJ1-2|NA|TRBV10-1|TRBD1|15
TGCGCCAGTAAACTCCGGGACAGAGATAACTATGGCTACACCTTC
CASKLRDRDNYGYTF
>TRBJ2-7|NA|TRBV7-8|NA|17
TGTGCCAGCAGCTTGGCTAGGGACTTCCGAGATACCTACGAGCAGTACTTC
CASSLARDFRDTYEQYF
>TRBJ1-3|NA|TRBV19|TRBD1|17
TGTGCCAGTAGGGAGGGGACAGGGGGCCTTGGAGGAAACACCATATATTTT
CASREGTGGLGGNTIYF
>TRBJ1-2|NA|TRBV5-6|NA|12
TGTGCCAGCAGCCACCCAGAGTATGGCTACACCTTC
CASSHPEYGYTF
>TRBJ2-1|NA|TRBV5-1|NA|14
TGCGCCAGCAGCTCCTGGAGGGGCCGGTTTGAGCAGTTCTTC
CASSSWRGRFEQFF